This entry lists 2 T cell receptor beta chains sequenced from one sample in a study of Ad26.COV2.S vaccination and SARS-CoV-2 variants. The sample's treatment: 15 to 20 received Ad26.COV2.S at low or high dose, single or two shots; roughly five received placebo; per-sample allocation not given. Samples analyzed were those drawn on day 63 after the first vaccine or placebo injection. Produced via immunoSEQ multiplex PCR; TCRdb's table is partial and in-frame only. The sample includes over 400,000 clones, roughly 89% seen only once; the top ten take around 2.6%. Sequencing used peripheral blood, obtained in a trial of Ad26.COV2.S vaccine versus placebo. These receptor sequences come from a person aged 18-60 years who received the Ad26.COV2.S COVID-19 vaccine or a placebo.

The genes are TRBV5-1 and TRBJ2-5, with 9 bases that match TRBD1. Germline CDR1 and CDR2: SGHRS and YFSETQ. The CDR3 consists of 14 residues. After removal of 3 bases from V and 5 bases from J, the junction contained 5 bases not matched to a gene. The CDR3 is CASSSTGTGETQYF. In DNA, the CDR3 is TGCGCCAGCAGCTCTACAGGGACAGGGGAGACCCAGTACTTC.

The V gene is TRBV24-1, the J gene TRBJ2-1; 9 nucleotides match TRBD2. V was pared by 4 bases and J by 6 bases, with 6 bases of the junction left unmatched. CDR3 length equals 15 residues. Germline V lookup: CDR1 KGHDR, CDR2 SFDVKD. The CDR3 loop reads CATSDSSGIANEQFF. Here the CDR3 DNA reads TGTGCCACCAGTGACTCTAGCGGGATAGCCAATGAGCAGTTCTTC.